The 18 T cell receptor beta chains below come from one sample, sequenced in a study of cytomegalovirus exposure and HLA in healthy donors (dated by TCRdb to the late 2010s). Receptors were amplified or captured by the immunoSEQ multiplex PCR assay. A mixture of 60 forward primers for TCR Vbeta segments and 13 reverse primers for TCR Jbeta segments was used in the multiplex PCR. Not all clones reach the TCRdb copy of this immuneACCESS table, which keeps in-frame sequences only. Checked studies attribute under half of the gap to unresolved V genes and leave the rest unexplained. The sample has about 90,000 clones on record, more than 80% of them singletons. Approximately 2.3% of the sample belongs to the ten largest clones. Material for sequencing was PBMCs. The receptors shown here come from a young man in good health and CMV-seronegative.

The chain carries TRBV28 and TRBJ1-1; TRBD1 matches at 9 bases. Germline assignment: CDR1 MDHEN and CDR2 SYDVKM. V lost 2 bases to trimming and J lost 5 bases; unmatched junction nucleotides: 6. The CDR3 has 15 residues. CDR3 coding DNA: TGTGCCAGCAGTTTAGGGGGGACAGGGAAAACTGAAGCTTTCTTT. It codes for CASSLGGTGKTEAFF.

The gene calls are TRBV11-2 and TRBJ2-7, with 7 positions matching TRBD1. CDR1 is SGHAT, CDR2 FQNNGV, per germline. The CDR3 extends over 18 amino acids. V was pared by 5 bases and J by 2 bases, with 18 bases of the junction left unmatched. CDR3 loop: CASSPLRRRQGLTYEQYF. CDR3 nucleotide sequence: TGTGCCAGCAGCCCACTTCGTCGCAGACAGGGTCTCACCTACGAGCAGTACTTC.

This clone has only one observation. This chain links TRBV29-1 with TRBJ2-7; 10 bases align to TRBD1. This CDR3 has 14 residues. V gave up 6 bases and J gave up 5 bases; unmatched junction bases: 10. The V gene's germline CDR1 is SQVTM and CDR2 ANQGSEA. CDR3: CSVRDRGRFNEQYF. CDR3 in DNA: TGCAGCGTGCGAGACAGGGGGCGCTTTAACGAGCAGTACTTC.

CDR3 sequence (DNA): TGTGCCAGCAGCTTACGGCGGGCTGGCGGGGAGCTGTTTTTT. This encodes CASSLRRAGGELFF. The chain uses TRBV11-1 and TRBJ2-2, with a weak D call TRBD2 (5 bases). V gave up 2 bases and J gave up 7 bases, with 11 bases separating them. Germline V gene data show CDR1 as SGHAT and CDR2 as FQDESV (reference sequence). CDR3 length: 14 residues.

The chain couples TRBV5-5 to TRBJ2-5; D is ambiguous. The end of the DNA aligns better with TRBJ2-7, so the J call may be wrong. Germline CDR1 is SGHKS and CDR2 is YYEKEE (reference sequence). The CDR3 has 13 residues. Here the CDR3 DNA reads TGTGCCAGCAGCTTGGAGAAAACCTACGAGCAGTACTTC. Translating gives CASSLEKTYEQYF.

A word on this clone: One end of the junction fails to match germline, which may point to a read error. This chain connects TRBV7-9 to TRBJ1-2; D ambiguous. Germline lookup yields CDR1 SEHNR and CDR2 FQNEAQ (reference sequence). The CDR3 totals 12 residues. CDR3 loop: CSSSFSAYGYTF. Here the CDR3 DNA reads TGTTCCAGCAGCTTTAGTGCGTATGGCTACACCTTC. Looking up the rest from reference TRBV7-9 and TRBJ1-2 gives the full variable domain: DTGVSQNPRHKITKRGQNVTFRCDPISEHNRLYWYRQTLGQGPEFLTYFQNEAQLEKSRLLSDRFSAERPKGSFSTLEIQRTEQGDSAMYLCSSSFSAYGYTFGSGTRLTVV.

The J gene is TRBJ2-1, the V gene TRBV30; D is possibly TRBD2 (5 bases). Between the trimmed V and J ends, which lost 5 bases and 5 bases, there was a span of 13 bases. CDR1 GTSNPN and CDR2 SVGIG come from the germline V gene (reference sequence). The CDR3 is 13 residues long. CDR3 region: CAWGRGRNNEQFF. The CDR3 nucleotides read TGTGCCTGGGGACGGGGTCGGAACAATGAGCAGTTCTTC. Drawing the rest from reference TRBV30 and TRBJ2-1, the complete variable domain is SQTIHQWPATLVQPVGSPLSLECTVEGTSNPNLYWYRQAAGRGLQLLFYSVGIGQISSEVPQNLSASRPQDRQFILSSKKLLLSDSGFYLCAWGRGRNNEQFFGPGTRLTVL.

The rearrangement uses TRBV5-1 and TRBJ2-7, with D perhaps TRBD2 (6 bases). Looked up from germline, CDR1 is SGHRS and CDR2 is YFSETQ. Trimming stripped 6 bases from V and 7 bases from J, with 23 bases between. This CDR3 is 15 amino acids long. CDR3 nucleotides: TGCGCCAGCAAATTCAGCGGACTAAGTGGCGGGGAGCAGTACTTC. This translates into CASKFSGLSGGEQYF.

The V and J genes are TRBV4-2 and TRBJ2-7; possible D gene TRBD1, 5 bases. The CDR3 is made up of 15 amino acids. Germline lookup yields CDR1 LGHNA and CDR2 YNFKEQ. With 4 bases removed from V and 1 base from J, the gap between germline ends came to 14 bases. This CDR3 is CASSPQRTGSYEQYF. CDR3 bases: TGTGCCAGCAGCCCGCAACGAACAGGTTCCTACGAGCAGTACTTC.

The sample holds a few counts of this clone. The gene calls are TRBV6-5 and TRBJ1-6; a possible D gene is TRBD1 (5 bases). V lost 4 bases and J lost 3, with 10 bases in between. The CDR3 loop spans 15 amino acids. Germline V gene data show CDR1 as MNHEY and CDR2 as SVGAGI. CDR3 in DNA: TGTGCCAGCAGTTTCGACAGAAACTATAATTCACCCCTCCACTTT. Protein product: CASSFDRNYNSPLHF.

The V call is TRBV28, the J call TRBJ1-2; TRBD1 agrees at 10 bases. This CDR3 spans 17 amino acids. V shed 6 bases and J 3 bases; nucleotides not matched to a gene: 13. Germline V gene data show CDR1 as MDHEN and CDR2 as SYDVKM. CDR3 in amino acids: CASSQTGTGVRYYGYTF. The CDR3, as DNA: TGTGCCAGCAGCCAAACCGGGACAGGGGTACGGTACTATGGCTACACCTTC.

Turning to this clone: Other nucleotide sequences from this sample produce the same CDR3. This chain joins TRBV6-1 and TRBJ1-3; D is ambiguous. Trimming removed 1 base at V and 0 bases at J, with 7 bases between. Germline V gene lookup returns CDR1 MNHNS and CDR2 SASEGT. This CDR3 spans 15 amino acids. CDR3 in DNA: TGTGCCAGCAGTGAAGATCCGTTCTCTGGAAACACCATATATTTT. It yields the protein CASSEDPFSGNTIYF.

The chain uses TRBV12-5 and TRBJ2-1; no clear D. Deletions cut 2 bases from V and 9 bases from J, with 14 bases between. Germline values: CDR1 LGHNT, CDR2 FRNRAP. The CDR3 runs to 14 residues. The CDR3 coding sequence is TGTGCTAGTGGTTTGCAAGGTAGCTCAAGTGAGCAGTTCTTC. It encodes CASGLQGSSSEQFF.

In this sample, this clone turned up a few times. The rearrangement links TRBV27 to TRBJ2-6; a weak D match, TRBD2 (5 bases). Germline assignment: CDR1 MNHEY and CDR2 SMNVEV (reference sequence). This CDR3 has 20 residues. V gave up 1 base and J gave up 0 bases, with 19 bases separating them. The CDR3 DNA sequence: TGTGCCAGCAGTTTATACCCCGGGGTGCCCGGCCTCTCTGGGGCCAACGTCCTGACTTTC. It encodes CASSLYPGVPGLSGANVLTF. Using reference TRBV27 and TRBJ2-6 for the parts outside the CDR3, the full variable domain is EAQVTQNPRYLITVTGKKLTVTCSQNMNHEYMSWYRQDPGLGLRQIYYSMNVEVTDKGDVPEGYKVSRKEKRNFPLILESPSPNQTSLYFCASSLYPGVPGLSGANVLTFGAGSRLTVL.

The rearrangement uses TRBV29-1 and TRBJ2-7; 9 bases fit TRBD2. CDR1 and CDR2 from the germline V gene are SQVTM and ANQGSEA. Trimming at V came to 7 bases and at J to 2 bases, leaving 9 bases not matched to a gene. CDR3 length: 14 amino acids. CDR3 protein: CSGLKTSGTYEQYF. The CDR3 nucleotides are TGCAGCGGCCTGAAGACTAGCGGCACCTACGAGCAGTACTTC.

The chain recombines TRBV7-2 with TRBJ2-7, with D unclear. V shed 1 base and J shed 0 bases, with 7 bases lying between them. Germline loops: CDR1 SGHTA, CDR2 FQGNSA. CDR3 size: 14 residues. CDR3 sequence: CASSLEQFSYEQYF. The CDR3 DNA is TGTGCCAGCAGCTTAGAACAGTTCTCCTACGAGCAGTACTTC.

The chain employs TRBV9 and TRBJ1-1; 7 bases are shared with TRBD1. V trimming: 1 base; J trimming: 2 bases; junction bases outside the gene matches: 5. This CDR3 spans 15 amino acids. Germline assignment: CDR1 SGDLS and CDR2 YYNGEE. CDR3 sequence (DNA): TGTGCCAGCAGCGTATCAACAGGGGCAAACACTGAAGCTTTCTTT. Translation gives CASSVSTGANTEAFF.

This chain uses TRBV28 with TRBJ1-2; 10 nucleotides align to TRBD1. V lost 7 bases and J lost 8; bases outside the gene matches: 13. The germline gives CDR1 MDHEN, CDR2 SYDVKM. The CDR3 spans 15 residues. This CDR3 reads CASTQFSDRGPGYTF. As DNA, the CDR3 is TGTGCCAGCACCCAGTTCTCCGACAGGGGGCCCGGCTACACCTTC.